A selection of T cell receptor beta chains follows, all from one sample in a study of shared clonotypes between healthy human individuals. Method: immunoSEQ multiplex PCR; TCRdb's copy keeps in-frame clones and lacks some. The sample lists some 1,900,000 clones, approximately 95% seen once, with approximately 1% in the top ten. The specimen sequenced was naive CD8+ T cells sorted from blood. The receptors were gathered from a man aged 18 to 29 in good health. Both conserved end residues are part of each CDR3. A D gene is named only where the DNA matches it firmly. Clone size is not always given. Where it is, it says once, few, many or a class for expanded clones.

D,V,J,size,CDR3,DNA
.,TRBV7-2,TRBJ1-4,.,CASSPAGGTNEKLFF,TGTGCCAGCAGCCCGGCGGGGGGAACTAATGAAAAACTGTTTTTT
.,TRBV21-1,TRBJ2-7,.,CASSTIRATYEQYF,TGTGCCAGCAGCACTATCCGGGCCACGTACGAGCAGTACTTC
.,TRBV6-5,TRBJ2-4,.,CASSPGSLNIQYF,TGTGCCAGCAGTCCCGGGTCCTTGAACATTCAGTACTTC
.,TRBV2,TRBJ1-1,.,CASSDGSGTEAFF,TGTGCCAGCAGTGATGGGTCGGGCACTGAAGCTTTCTTT
.,TRBV30,TRBJ1-1,.,CALGLGTEAFF,TGTGCCCTGGGGCTGGGGACTGAAGCTTTCTTT
.,TRBV7-8,TRBJ2-5,.,CASSPTGGAETQYF,TGTGCCAGCAGCCCAACCGGAGGGGCAGAGACCCAGTACTTC
TRBD2,TRBV4-1,TRBJ2-1,.,CASSQESGLAGGDEQFF,TGCGCCAGCAGCCAAGAATCGGGACTAGCGGGAGGGGATGAGCAGTTCTTC
.,TRBV7-9,TRBJ1-4,.,CASSLGTTTNEKLFF,TGTGCCAGCAGCTTAGGGACGACAACTAATGAAAAACTGTTTTTT
.,TRBV19,TRBJ2-7,.,CASRGQSWHEQYF,TGTGCCAGTAGAGGTCAGAGCTGGCACGAGCAGTACTTC
.,TRBV30,TRBJ2-5,.,CAWSSLAPEETQYF,TGTGCCTGGAGTTCCCTAGCTCCAGAGGAGACCCAGTACTTC
.,TRBV7-2,TRBJ2-3,.,CASSLAPGLGDTQYF,TGTGCCAGCAGCTTAGCCCCCGGGTTAGGAGATACGCAGTATTTT
.,TRBV9,TRBJ2-7,.,CASSLHLGGLGNEQYF,TGTGCCAGCAGCCTACACCTAGGGGGGCTTGGGAACGAGCAGTACTTC
TRBD1,TRBV6-7,TRBJ1-1,once,CASSYSWQGENTEAFF,TGTGCCAGCAGTTACTCGTGGCAGGGGGAGAACACTGAAGCTTTCTTT
.,TRBV6-1,TRBJ1-4,.,CASSEDFATNEKLFF,TGTGCCAGCAGTGAAGATTTTGCAACTAATGAAAAACTGTTTTTT
.,TRBV9,TRBJ2-7,.,CASSPVGGVPTYEQYF,TGTGCCAGCAGCCCAGTCGGCGGGGTCCCGACCTACGAGCAGTACTTC
.,TRBV19,TRBJ2-5,once,CASSSGTSLGETQYF,TGTGCCAGTAGTAGCGGGACTTCCTTGGGAGAGACCCAGTACTTC
.,TRBV5-1,TRBJ2-7,.,CASSLDTAYEQYF,TGCGCCAGCAGTTTGGACACCGCCTACGAGCAGTACTTC
TRBD1,TRBV10-3,TRBJ1-3,.,CATIGQGPSGNTIYF,TGTGCCACCATTGGACAGGGACCCTCTGGAAACACCATATATTTT
TRBD2,TRBV27,TRBJ2-5,.,CASSHTLAGGVETQYF,TGTGCCAGCAGTCACACTTTAGCGGGAGGGGTGGAGACCCAGTACTTC
TRBD1,TRBV7-9,TRBJ2-3,.,CASSWGQGTQYF,TGTGCCAGCAGCTGGGGACAGGGTACGCAGTATTTT
.,TRBV4-1,TRBJ2-3,.,CASSQDQFTDTQYF,TGCGCCAGCAGCCAAGATCAGTTCACAGATACGCAGTATTTT
.,TRBV20-1,TRBJ1-2,.,CSATGVGGYTF,TGCAGTGCTACGGGGGTAGGGGGCTACACCTTC
TRBD1,TRBV5-6,TRBJ2-3,.,CASSSRDRGDADTQYF,TGTGCCAGCAGCAGCCGGGACAGGGGGGACGCAGATACGCAGTATTTT
.,TRBV28,TRBJ1-6,few,CASSFPGLNSPLHF,TGTGCCAGCAGTTTCCCCGGATTAAATTCACCCCTCCACTTT
TRBD1,TRBV7-6,TRBJ2-1,once,CASSRGQGLVNEQFF,TGTGCCAGCAGCCGTGGACAGGGGCTCGTCAATGAGCAGTTCTTC
TRBD2,TRBV13,TRBJ2-3,.,CASSPTSGGPQLTDTQYF,TGTGCCAGCAGTCCAACTAGCGGGGGGCCACAACTCACAGATACGCAGTATTTT
.,TRBV7-9,TRBJ2-5,once,CASSLAKEGAKTQYF,TGTGCCAGCAGCTTAGCGAAGGAAGGGGCTAAGACCCAGTACTTC
.,TRBV6-5,TRBJ2-7,.,CASSYSGRVYEQYF,TGTGCCAGCAGTTACTCAGGCAGGGTCTACGAGCAGTACTTC
TRBD1,TRBV9,TRBJ2-2,.,CASSVTGDTGELFF,TGTGCCAGCAGCGTTACAGGGGACACCGGGGAGCTGTTTTTT
TRBD2,TRBV7-2,TRBJ2-7,.,CASSSGTSGSSYEQYF,TGTGCCAGCAGCTCAGGGACTAGCGGGAGCTCCTACGAGCAGTACTTC
TRBD1,TRBV2,TRBJ2-3,.,CASSRGTGHGADTQYF,TGTGCCAGCAGTAGAGGGACAGGCCATGGCGCAGATACGCAGTATTTT
.,TRBV28,TRBJ2-2,.,CASRTLWGATGELFF,TGTGCCAGCAGAACGCTATGGGGTGCCACCGGGGAGCTGTTTTTT
.,TRBV5-6,TRBJ1-5,.,CASGDWYSNQPQHF,TGTGCCAGCGGAGATTGGTATAGCAATCAGCCCCAGCATTTT
.,TRBV25-1,TRBJ2-5,.,CASSELRGWETQYF,TGTGCCAGCAGTGAACTCAGGGGATGGGAGACCCAGTACTTC
.,TRBV19,TRBJ2-7,once,CASSIRGSSYEQYF,TGTGCCAGTAGTATTCGAGGAAGCTCCTACGAGCAGTACTTC
TRBD1,TRBV28,TRBJ2-3,.,CASSTPGTGGTDTQYF,TGTGCCAGCAGTACCCCCGGGACAGGGGGCACAGATACGCAGTATTTT
.,TRBV7-2,TRBJ2-1,.,CASSLGAHEQFF,TGTGCCAGCAGCTTAGGAGCCCATGAGCAGTTCTTC
.,TRBV4-3,TRBJ1-6,.,CASSQDLGGRGSSPLHF,TGCGCCAGCAGCCAAGATCTGGGTGGCAGGGGAAGTTCACCCCTCCACTTT
.,TRBV14,TRBJ2-7,.,CASSQDRISSYEQYF,TGTGCCAGCAGCCAAGACAGGATTAGCTCCTACGAGCAGTACTTC
.,TRBV29-1,TRBJ1-2,.,CSVGKGAGAVGGYTF,TGCAGCGTTGGTAAAGGGGCCGGTGCGGTTGGCGGCTACACCTTC